One and the same sample provided the 32 T cell receptor beta chains below, sequenced in a study of blood T cell repertoires in COVID-19. Profiled with immunoSEQ multiplex PCR; TCRdb holds only in-frame clones, not every one. The table lists about 190,000 clones, around 84% of them singletons. Sequencing was carried out using peripheral blood. The receptor source for this set is a human donor in a cohort sampled during active COVID-19.

The table lists this clone with a count of one. The chain joins TRBV24-1 to TRBJ1-2, with D perhaps TRBD1 (5 bases). CDR1 and CDR2 from the germline V gene are KGHDR and SFDVKD. The CDR3 is made up of 14 amino acids. Trimming shortened V by 9 bases and J by 4 bases, and 17 bases separated the two germline ends. The CDR3 DNA sequence: TGTGCCACCCAGCCGTCGGGGGGGGGCTATGGCTACACCTTC. Its protein is CATQPSGGGYGYTF.

The genes are TRBV5-1 and TRBJ1-2; D ambiguous. V dropped 5 bases and J dropped 3 bases, with 11 bases sitting between them. This CDR3 has 13 amino acids. Germline CDR1 SGHRS, CDR2 YFSETQ. CDR3 protein: CASRLTPDYGYTF. The CDR3 bases are TGCGCCAGCAGATTGACACCAGACTATGGCTACACCTTC. Looking up the rest from reference TRBV5-1 and TRBJ1-2 gives the full variable domain: KAGVTQTPRYLIKTRGQQVTLSCSPISGHRSVSWYQQTPGQGLQFLFEYFSETQRNKGNFPGRFSGRQFSNSRSEMNVSTLELGDSALYLCASRLTPDYGYTFGSGTRLTVV.

The chain links TRBV6-5 to TRBJ1-1, with D unresolved. V was clipped by 4 bases and J by 7 bases, with 13 bases between them. From germline, CDR1 is MNHEY and CDR2 SVGAGI. The CDR3 is 13 amino acids. CDR3 DNA: TGTGCCAGCAGTTCCTTAAGCTCGGGTGAAGCTTTCTTT. Its protein product is CASSSLSSGEAFF.

The V gene is TRBV19, the J gene TRBJ2-7, with D perhaps matching TRBD2 (6 bases). The ends were cut back, 6 bases at V and 0 bases at J, with 9 bases in the middle. The germline V gene encodes CDR1 LNHDA and CDR2 SQIVND (reference sequence). The CDR3 spans 13 residues. CDR3 sequence: CASSGGYSYEQYF. Here the CDR3 DNA reads TGTGCCAGTAGCGGGGGTTACTCCTACGAGCAGTACTTC.

This rearrangement joins TRBV6-1 to TRBJ2-6, with D possibly matching TRBD1 (5 bases). Per germline, CDR1 MNHNS and CDR2 SASEGT. This CDR3 has 19 amino acids. Trimming took off 4 bases at V and 0 bases at J, with 19 bases between the two ends. This chain's CDR3 is CASSGQTRHVGSGANVLTF. The DNA for the CDR3 is TGTGCCAGCAGTGGACAGACGCGGCATGTGGGCTCTGGGGCCAACGTCCTGACTTTC.

The CDR3 here is CASSLLSGGYTF. Written as DNA, the CDR3 is TGTGCCAGCAGTTTGTTGAGTGGTGGCTACACCTTC. The chain carries TRBV12-3 or TRBV12-4 and TRBJ1-2, with D uncertain. V was cut by 3 bases and J by 7 bases, with 9 bases left in between. The CDR3 length is 12 residues.

This rearrangement joins TRBV2 to TRBJ2-2; D perhaps matches TRBD2 (6 bases). CDR1 is SNHLY, CDR2 FYNNEI, per germline. This CDR3 region has 15 residues. The V end was cut by 7 bases, the J end by 4 bases, with 16 bases between. The CDR3 loop reads CASTVLATPTGELFF. DNA for the CDR3: TGTGCCAGCACCGTCCTAGCGACTCCCACCGGGGAGCTGTTTTTT.

The genes are TRBV10-3 and TRBJ2-2; TRBD1 agrees at 8 bases. After removal of 6 bases from V and 0 bases from J, the junction contained 12 bases not matched to a gene. Germline V gene sequence: CDR1 ENHRY, CDR2 SYGVKD. This CDR3 region has 18 residues. CDR3 DNA: TGTGCCATCAGGCCAGACCCCGGGACAGGAACGAACACCGGGGAGCTGTTTTTT. Protein: CAIRPDPGTGTNTGELFF.

The gene calls are TRBV6-5 and TRBJ2-1; D is possibly TRBD2 (7 bases). Germline loops: CDR1 MNHEY, CDR2 SVGAGI. The CDR3 is 15 residues long. V lost 2 bases and J lost 6, with 14 bases in between. The DNA for the CDR3 is TGTGCCAGCAGTTACGGGGGGGGCCCGGGCAATGAGCAGTTCTTC. This encodes CASSYGGGPGNEQFF.

The genes are TRBV14 and TRBJ2-7, with 9 positions matching TRBD1. V lost 1 base, J lost 4 bases, and 5 bases stayed unmatched. The CDR3 is 15 amino acids. Germline-derived CDR1 and CDR2 are SGHDN and FVKESK. DNA of the CDR3: TGTGCCAGCAGCCAAGTGGACAGGGGACCTTACGAGCAGTACGTC. Its protein product is CASSQVDRGPYEQYV.

The chain combines TRBV9 with TRBJ2-1, with D perhaps TRBD1 (7 bases). This CDR3 spans 16 amino acids. Per the germline V gene, CDR1 is SGDLS and CDR2 is YYNGEE. Trimming removed 2 bases from V and 5 bases from J, with 17 bases in between. CDR3 protein: CASSVSGRTGHNEQFF. The CDR3 bases are TGTGCCAGCAGCGTTTCGGGGAGGACAGGCCACAATGAGCAGTTCTTC.

This clone showed up just once. V usage is TRBV4-1 and J usage is TRBJ2-5, with D perhaps matching TRBD1 (5 bases). This CDR3 region has 15 residues. Trimming stripped 0 bases from V and 2 bases from J, with 10 bases between. The V gene's germline CDR1 is MGHRA and CDR2 YSYEKL. The CDR3 bases are TGCGCCAGCAGCCAAGACCCGACAGATCAAGAGACCCAGTACTTC. Amino acids: CASSQDPTDQETQYF.

In DNA, the CDR3 is TGTGCCAGCAGCTTAGCAGGTGGCCTGCTGGGACTAGCGGACGAGCAGTACTTC. It encodes CASSLAGGLLGLADEQYF. The rearrangement links TRBV7-2 to TRBJ2-7, with 11 bases that match TRBD2. V shed 0 bases and J 5 bases; nucleotides not matched to a gene: 12. The germline V gene encodes CDR1 SGHTA and CDR2 FQGNSA. This CDR3 is 18 amino acids long.

This clone occurred a few times. The gene calls are TRBV28 and TRBJ2-7; 10 bases agree with TRBD1. Germline CDR1 is MDHEN and CDR2 is SYDVKM. V gave up 7 bases and J gave up 4 bases; unmatched junction bases: 7. The CDR3 has 14 residues. In DNA form, the CDR3 reads TGTGCCAGCACCGTACCGGGACAGGGGTACGAGCAGTACTTC. The encoded protein is CASTVPGQGYEQYF. The entire variable domain, with the rest obtained from reference TRBV28 and TRBJ2-7, is as follows: DVKVTQSSRYLVKRTGEKVFLECVQDMDHENMFWYRQDPGLGLRLIYFSYDVKMKEKGDIPEGYSVSREKKERFSLILESASTNQTSMYLCASTVPGQGYEQYFGPGTRLTVT.

The chain uses TRBV7-9 and TRBJ1-3; TRBD1 matches at 9 bases. The CDR3 consists of 13 residues. Per the germline V gene, CDR1 is SEHNR and CDR2 is FQNEAQ (reference sequence). The V and J ends lost 10 bases and 4 bases, in that order; junction bases with no gene match: 5. The CDR3 spells CATRTGAGNTIYF. Here the CDR3 DNA reads TGTGCCACCAGGACAGGGGCGGGAAACACCATATATTTT.

The chain couples TRBV12-3 or TRBV12-4 to TRBJ2-2; D unclear. The CDR3 consists of 12 residues. V lost 4 bases and J 5 bases, leaving 5 bases between the germline ends. The CDR3 region has the DNA TGTGCCAGCAGTTCCAGTACCGGGGAGCTGTTTTTT. Protein sequence: CASSSSTGELFF.

V is TRBV2 and J is TRBJ1-2; 8 nucleotides match TRBD1. The CDR3 length is 15 residues. Germline V gene lookup returns CDR1 SNHLY and CDR2 FYNNEI. The junction had 13 bases not matched to a gene; V was cut back by 5 bases and J by 8 bases. The CDR3 coding sequence is TGTGCCAGCAGTACTAACAACCCGGACAGGGCGGGCTACACCTTC. Translated: CASSTNNPDRAGYTF.

The chain carries TRBV6-1 and TRBJ2-1; 10 positions agree with TRBD1. CDR3 length: 16 residues. Germline-derived CDR1 and CDR2 are MNHNS and SASEGT. Germline trimming cut 3 bases from V and 7 bases from J; bases unmatched to any gene: 9. CDR3 protein: CASSESTGGAGNEQFF. The CDR3 coding sequence is TGTGCCAGCAGTGAGTCGACAGGGGGCGCAGGTAATGAGCAGTTCTTC.

The chain uses TRBV24-1 and TRBJ2-5; 7 nucleotides match TRBD1. Germline V lookup: CDR1 KGHDR, CDR2 SFDVKD. The CDR3 has 14 amino acids. V was pared by 4 bases and J by 5 bases, with 6 bases of the junction left unmatched. CDR3 loop: CATSDPVRGETQYF. The DNA for the CDR3 is TGTGCCACCAGTGACCCAGTCAGGGGGGAGACCCAGTACTTC.

V gene TRBV30 combines with J gene TRBJ2-3; 8 positions agree with TRBD1. CDR1 and CDR2 from the germline V gene are GTSNPN and SVGIG (reference sequence). The CDR3 extends over 16 amino acids. Trimming at V came to 3 bases and at J to 5 bases, leaving 13 bases not matched to a gene. The CDR3 DNA sequence: TGTGCCTGGAGGGGGTATGAGGCAGGGGGCGAAGATACGCAGTATTTT. It specifies CAWRGYEAGGEDTQYF.

The V and J genes are TRBV10-3 and TRBJ1-1; weak D call: TRBD1 (5 bases). V was shortened by 4 bases and J by 1 base, with 10 bases between the two germline ends. The CDR3 runs to 14 residues. Germline-derived CDR1 and CDR2 are ENHRY and SYGVKD. DNA for the CDR3: TGTGCCATCAGTGCAGTAACAGGGAACACTGAAGCTTTCTTT. Its protein is CAISAVTGNTEAFF.

CDR3 coding DNA: TGTGCCAGCTCCCGCCGGGCAGGGGGAGGTGAAAAACTGTTTTTT. Its protein product is CASSRRAGGGEKLFF. This chain uses TRBV2 with TRBJ1-4; the match to TRBD1 covers 7 bases. This CDR3 region has 15 residues. The germline V gene encodes CDR1 SNHLY and CDR2 FYNNEI. Trimming took 8 bases from V and 7 from J; bases not matched to a gene: 13.

The rearrangement uses TRBV12-3 or TRBV12-4 and TRBJ1-1; D gene ambiguous. The CDR3 totals 13 residues. The V end lost 5 bases, the J end lost 1 base, and 8 bases lay between the germline ends. The CDR3 protein is CASSQPGNTEAFF. In nucleotides, the CDR3 is TGTGCCAGCAGTCAACCCGGGAACACTGAAGCTTTCTTT.

The rearrangement joins TRBV14 to TRBJ1-2, with D possibly being TRBD1 (5 bases). Per germline, CDR1 SGHDN and CDR2 FVKESK. Trimming removed 2 bases at V and 3 bases at J, with 13 bases between. This CDR3 is built from 15 residues. CDR3 region: CASSQNPTAYYGYTF. DNA of the CDR3: TGTGCCAGCAGCCAAAATCCGACAGCGTACTATGGCTACACCTTC.

The chain links TRBV28 to TRBJ1-5; possibly TRBD1 for D (5 bases). This CDR3 spans 15 amino acids. The V end lost 6 bases, the J end lost 1 base, and 13 bases lay between the germline ends. Germline V gene data show CDR1 as MDHEN and CDR2 as SYDVKM. In DNA form, the CDR3 reads TGTGCCAGCAGCCTAGGGGAATGGAGCAATCAGCCCCAGCATTTT. This translates into CASSLGEWSNQPQHF.

The V gene is TRBV5-5, the J gene TRBJ1-5; 8 bases are a match to TRBD1. Per germline, CDR1 SGHKS and CDR2 YYEKEE (reference sequence). CDR3 length: 14 residues. J was trimmed by 2 bases and V by 5 bases; bases with no gene match: 3. In DNA form, the CDR3 reads TGTGCCAGCAGACAGGGGGGAGGCAATCAGCCCCAGCATTTT. It is translated as CASRQGGGNQPQHF.

The rearrangement links TRBV7-2 to TRBJ2-5, with 10 nucleotides matching TRBD2. The germline V gene encodes CDR1 SGHTA and CDR2 FQGNSA. V shed 8 bases, J shed 5 bases, and the junction held 8 bases outside the gene matches. The CDR3 totals 14 residues. The CDR3 DNA is TGTGCCAGCGGGAAGCGGGGGGGCCGCGAGACCCAGTACTTC. Protein: CASGKRGGRETQYF.

This clone has only a few counts. The chain joins TRBV6-1 to TRBJ2-1; D may be TRBD1 (7 bases). The CDR3 spans 16 residues. The V end was cut by 3 bases, the J end by 3 bases, with 15 bases between. Germline CDR1 is MNHNS and CDR2 is SASEGT. CDR3 DNA: TGTGCCAGCAGTGATTTCCTCAGGGGGGACTACAATGAGCAGTTCTTC. As protein: CASSDFLRGDYNEQFF.

The chain joins TRBV11-2 to TRBJ2-1, with 9 nucleotides matching TRBD2. CDR1 is SGHAT and CDR2 is FQNNGV in the germline V gene. The CDR3 is 16 residues long. Trimming at V came to 3 bases and at J to 8 bases, leaving 11 bases not matched to a gene. The CDR3 is CASSFSAGTSQYEQFF. CDR3 nucleotides: TGTGCCAGCAGCTTTTCGGCCGGGACTAGCCAATATGAGCAGTTCTTC.

This chain connects TRBV7-2 to TRBJ2-5; 7 bases agree with TRBD1. Trimming at V came to 2 bases and at J to 1 base, leaving 4 bases not matched to a gene. This CDR3 contains 15 residues. The germline gives CDR1 SGHTA, CDR2 FQGNSA. This chain's CDR3 is CASSLLGGGQETQYF. Here the CDR3 DNA reads TGTGCCAGCAGCTTATTAGGGGGCGGCCAAGAGACCCAGTACTTC.

V is TRBV27 and J is TRBJ2-1; TRBD2 aligns across 16 bases. The ends lost 5 bases at V and 2 bases at J; junction bases unmatched: 12. CDR1 and CDR2 (germline): MNHEY, SMNVEV (reference sequence). The CDR3 is 20 amino acids. The CDR3 coding sequence is TGTGCCAGCAGTACCGGACGGCCGGGACTAGCGGGAGGGACCTACAATGAGCAGTTCTTC. It yields the protein CASSTGRPGLAGGTYNEQFF.

This sequence joins TRBV15 and TRBJ2-5, with no clear D. This CDR3 region has 14 residues. V lost 0 bases to trimming and J lost 7 bases, with 12 bases between them. Germline CDR1 reads LNHNV; CDR2 reads YYDKDF (reference sequence). In DNA form, the CDR3 reads TGTGCCACCAGCAGAGAAACTACAAAAAGGACCCAGTACTTC. It codes for CATSRETTKRTQYF.